Below are 27 T cell receptor beta chains sequenced from a single sample in a study of T-cell memory formation after mild COVID-19. TCRdb reprocessed the 5' RACE reads via MiXCR and lists one record per CDR3 protein. The sample lists fewer than 700,000 distinct CDR3 sequences, approximately 19% occurring once. The sequenced material came from PBMCs or a T cell subset sorted from them (not recorded which). The receptors were sampled from an adult woman who had mild COVID-19 (a few samples of this study predate the infection). Cell type and time point are not known.

This clonotype was seen only a few times. The gene calls are TRBV5-6 and TRBJ1-1; 8 bases are a match to TRBD1. The trim removed 0 bases at V and 5 bases at J, leaving 6 bases unmatched. Germline loops: CDR1 SGHDT, CDR2 YYEEEE. The CDR3 has 15 residues. Here the CDR3 reads CASSLAGGAGTEAFF. In DNA, the CDR3 is TGTGCCAGCAGCTTGGCAGGGGGCGCGGGAACTGAAGCTTTCTTT. Variable domain in full (rest from reference TRBV5-6 and TRBJ1-1): DAGVTQSPTHLIKTRGQQVTLRCSPKSGHDTVSWYQQALGQGPQFIFQYYEEEERQRGNFPDRFSGHQFPNYSSELNVNALLLGDSALYLCASSLAGGAGTEAFFGQGTRLTVV.

J is TRBJ2-1 and V is TRBV25-1; D not resolved. The CDR3 consists of 15 residues. V was shortened by 1 base and J by 0 bases, with 7 bases between the two germline ends. Germline V lookup: CDR1 MGHDK, CDR2 SYGVNS. The chain's CDR3 is CASSESPYSYNEQFF. The CDR3 nucleotides read TGTGCCAGCAGTGAATCACCCTACTCCTACAATGAGCAGTTCTTC. The whole variable domain, remainder taken from reference TRBV25-1 and TRBJ2-1, is EADIYQTPRYLVIGTGKKITLECSQTMGHDKMYWYQQDPGMELHLIHYSYGVNSTEKGDLSSESTVSRIRTEHFPLTLESARPSHTSQYLCASSESPYSYNEQFFGPGTRLTVL.

The rearrangement uses TRBV7-8 and TRBJ2-5; 7 nucleotides line up with TRBD2. The ends lost 5 bases at V and 3 bases at J; junction bases unmatched: 12. CDR3 length equals 16 residues. Germline V lookup: CDR1 SGHVS, CDR2 FQNEAQ. CDR3 in amino acids: CASSPYYQAGEETQYF. In nucleotides, the CDR3 is TGTGCCAGCAGCCCCTACTATCAGGCGGGAGAAGAGACCCAGTACTTC. Complete variable domain (other parts from reference TRBV7-8 and TRBJ2-5): GAGVSQSPRYKVAKRGQDVALRCDPISGHVSLFWYQQALGQGPEFLTYFQNEAQLDKSGLPSDRFFAERPEGSVSTLKIQRTQQEDSAVYLCASSPYYQAGEETQYFGPGTRLLVL.

The chain links TRBV15 to TRBJ2-5, with 10 nucleotides matching TRBD2. The CDR3 extends over 14 amino acids. V lost 8 bases to trimming and J lost 1 base; unmatched junction nucleotides: 4. Germline CDR1 LNHNV, CDR2 YYDKDF (reference sequence). The CDR3 coding sequence is TGTGCCACCCAGCGGGAGGGTACCCAAGAGACCCAGTACTTC. Its translation: CATQREGTQETQYF.

The chain couples TRBV7-2 to TRBJ2-7, with 8 bases fitting TRBD2. Germline CDR1 SGHTA, CDR2 FQGNSA. With 4 bases clipped from V and 2 bases from J, the junction kept 10 bases outside the gene matches. This CDR3 spans 16 amino acids. CDR3 sequence: CASSSLLGGGTYEQYF. In DNA, the CDR3 is TGTGCCAGCAGCTCACTGCTTGGCGGGGGGACCTACGAGCAGTACTTC.

The table lists this clonotype with a few counts. This chain links TRBV30 with TRBJ1-5; D is unclear. The CDR3 is 13 residues long. Germline V lookup: CDR1 GTSNPN, CDR2 SVGIG (reference sequence). V dropped 2 bases and J dropped 6 bases, with 11 bases sitting between them. CDR3 in DNA: TGTGCCTGGAGTTATGGTGTCAGTCAGCCCCAGCATTTT. Translating gives CAWSYGVSQPQHF.

This clonotype appeared a few times. This chain connects TRBV11-1 to TRBJ2-5, with a tentative D call TRBD1 (7 bases). The germline V gene has CDR1 SGHAT and CDR2 FQDESV (reference sequence). The CDR3 length is 15 residues. Deletions cut 5 bases from V and 1 base from J, with 14 bases between. The CDR3 spells CASSRTRGAQETQYF. CDR3 nucleotide sequence: TGTGCCAGCAGCCGGACCAGGGGGGCCCAAGAGACCCAGTACTTC.

This clonotype was recorded many times. The chain recombines TRBV2 with TRBJ2-7, with a tentative D call TRBD2 (6 bases). V lost 7 bases, J lost 2 bases, and 6 bases lay in between. Germline loops: CDR1 SNHLY, CDR2 FYNNEI. This CDR3 is 11 amino acids long. The CDR3 is CASTGAYEQYF. As DNA, the CDR3 is TGTGCCAGCACGGGAGCCTACGAGCAGTACTTC. Drawing the rest from reference TRBV2 and TRBJ2-7, the complete variable domain is EPEVTQTPSHQVTQMGQEVILRCVPISNHLYFYWYRQILGQKVEFLVSFYNNEISEKSEIFDDQFSVERPDGSNFTLKIRSTKLEDSAMYFCASTGAYEQYFGPGTRLTVT.

J is TRBJ2-3 and V is TRBV15; D is possibly TRBD2 (5 bases). CDR3 length: 15 amino acids. The germline V gene encodes CDR1 LNHNV and CDR2 YYDKDF (reference sequence). With 4 bases removed from V and 3 bases from J, the gap between germline ends came to 14 bases. The CDR3 nucleotides read TGTGCCACCAGCACCAATCGAGGGAGAACAGATACGCAGTATTTT. Residues: CATSTNRGRTDTQYF.

This clonotype was detected only a few times. V usage is TRBV19 and J usage is TRBJ1-6, with 9 bases matching TRBD1. The CDR3 has 15 residues. J lost 11 bases, V lost 3 bases, and 8 bases had no gene match. Germline V gene data show CDR1 as LNHDA and CDR2 as SQIVND (reference sequence). CDR3 sequence reads: CASSIGDRDEPPLHF. The CDR3 DNA follows: TGTGCCAGTAGTATCGGGGACAGGGATGAGCCACCCCTCCACTTT.

In its sample, this clonotype was seen many times. The rearrangement uses TRBV5-1 and TRBJ2-1, with 12 nucleotides matching TRBD2. V was pared by 4 bases and J by 4 bases, with 12 bases of the junction left unmatched. Germline V lookup: CDR1 SGHRS, CDR2 YFSETQ. This CDR3 comprises 18 residues. The CDR3 is CASSPRRTGLAGYNEQFF. CDR3 coding DNA: TGCGCCAGCAGCCCGAGGAGGACTGGACTAGCGGGATACAATGAGCAGTTCTTC.

The chain recombines TRBV4-1 with TRBJ1-1, with D uncertain. The germline CDR1 and CDR2 sequences are MGHRA and YSYEKL. V was pared by 1 base and J by 10 bases, with 13 bases between. The CDR3 extends over 13 amino acids. The CDR3: CASSQGGRDVAFF. The CDR3 nucleotides read TGCGCCAGCAGCCAAGGAGGAAGGGATGTAGCTTTCTTT.

J is TRBJ2-3 and V is TRBV5-5, with 11 positions matching TRBD2. Germline CDR1 reads SGHKS; CDR2 reads YYEKEE (reference sequence). J was trimmed by 4 bases and V by 0 bases; bases with no gene match: 10. CDR3 length: 18 residues. The CDR3 spells CASSLGLAGGPLADTQYF. DNA of the CDR3: TGTGCCAGCAGCTTGGGTCTAGCGGGAGGCCCGCTCGCAGATACGCAGTATTTT.

In its sample, this clonotype was seen a few times. V is TRBV20-1 and J is TRBJ2-7, with 8 bases that match TRBD2. Trimming took 2 bases from V and 3 from J; bases not matched to a gene: 6. The V gene's germline CDR1 is DFQATT and CDR2 SNEGSKA (reference sequence). This CDR3 spans 14 amino acids. The CDR3 bases are TGCAGTGCTAGACCTCCTAGCGGGTACTACGAGCAGTACTTC. Translated, it gives CSARPPSGYYEQYF.

This clonotype was seen a handful of times. This rearrangement joins TRBV2 to TRBJ1-4, with 8 bases that match TRBD1. The germline V gene encodes CDR1 SNHLY and CDR2 FYNNEI. The CDR3 runs 17 residues. V was clipped by 1 base and J by 8 bases; unmatched bases: 12. The CDR3 region is CASSEVNSAGGSEKLFF. As DNA, the CDR3 is TGTGCCAGCAGTGAAGTCAACTCCGCAGGGGGCTCCGAAAAACTGTTTTTT. The full variable domain, with the rest looked up from reference TRBV2 and TRBJ1-4, is EPEVTQTPSHQVTQMGQEVILRCVPISNHLYFYWYRQILGQKVEFLVSFYNNEISEKSEIFDDQFSVERPDGSNFTLKIRSTKLEDSAMYFCASSEVNSAGGSEKLFFGSGTQLSVL.

This clonotype was counted between two and nine times. The V call is TRBV4-3, the J call TRBJ2-7, with D possibly being TRBD1 (5 bases). Between the trimmed V and J ends, which lost 1 base and 2 bases, there was a span of 12 bases. The germline V gene has CDR1 LGHNA and CDR2 YSLEER. The length of the CDR3 is 15 residues. The CDR3 is CASSQAQGLTYEQYF. In DNA form, the CDR3 reads TGCGCCAGCAGCCAAGCTCAGGGATTAACCTACGAGCAGTACTTC.

The J gene is TRBJ1-2, the V gene TRBV7-8; a weak D match, TRBD1 (5 bases). The CDR3 totals 11 residues. The germline V gene has CDR1 SGHVS and CDR2 FQNEAQ. V was pared by 6 bases and J by 6 bases, with 8 bases between. DNA of the CDR3: TGTGCCAGCAGTATAGGGGATGGCTACACCTTC. This translates into CASSIGDGYTF.

The CDR3 bases are TGTGCCAGCTACCAAACAGGGCGCTATGGCTACACCTTC. It codes for CASYQTGRYGYTF. The chain combines TRBV2 with TRBJ1-2, with a weak D call TRBD1 (6 bases). CDR3 length equals 13 residues. Germline CDR1 reads SNHLY; CDR2 reads FYNNEI. V was pared by 8 bases and J by 4 bases, with 14 bases between.

The CDR3 sequence is CASSYSRGNQPQHF. The CDR3 region has the DNA TGTGCCAGCAGTTACTCCCGAGGAAATCAGCCCCAGCATTTT. J is TRBJ1-5 and V is TRBV6-2 or TRBV6-3; no definite D call. The CDR3 contains 14 residues. Per germline, CDR1 MNHEY and CDR2 SVGEGT. V was shortened by 0 bases and J by 4 bases, with 7 bases between the two germline ends.

This clonotype was observed a few times. V gene TRBV15 combines with J gene TRBJ2-3; a weak D match, TRBD1 (6 bases). This CDR3 comprises 16 residues. CDR1 is LNHNV and CDR2 is YYDKDF in the germline V gene (reference sequence). V dropped 3 bases and J dropped 2 bases, with 15 bases sitting between them. In nucleotides, the CDR3 is TGTGCCACCAGCAGGTTCGAAACAGGGCCCACAGATACGCAGTATTTT. It is translated as CATSRFETGPTDTQYF.

V is TRBV5-8 and J is TRBJ2-1; tentatively, D is TRBD2 (6 bases). With 1 base removed from V and 4 bases from J, the gap between germline ends came to 15 bases. This CDR3 is built from 16 residues. CDR1 SGHTS and CDR2 YDEGEE come from the germline V gene. CDR3 nucleotide sequence: TGTGCCAGCAGCTTGTATCGGCGGGGAGGATACAATGAGCAGTTCTTC. Amino acid sequence: CASSLYRRGGYNEQFF.

The gene calls are TRBV19 and TRBJ1-1, with 9 bases identical to TRBD1. CDR1 LNHDA and CDR2 SQIVND come from the germline V gene (reference sequence). The ends lost 3 bases at V and 5 bases at J; junction bases unmatched: 4. The CDR3 is 14 residues long. The CDR3 sequence is CASSIRTGVTEAFF. The CDR3 nucleotides read TGTGCCAGTAGTATTCGGACAGGGGTGACTGAAGCTTTCTTT.

This sequence joins TRBV10-3 and TRBJ1-1; D gene uncertain. CDR3 length: 16 amino acids. CDR1 is ENHRY and CDR2 is SYGVKD in the germline V gene. The V and J ends lost 5 bases and 1 base respectively, with 17 bases between them. Here the CDR3 DNA reads TGTGCCATCAGTCCTATCCCCCGACGGGGGAACACTGAAGCTTTCTTT. Translated: CAISPIPRRGNTEAFF.

The V gene is TRBV5-1, the J gene TRBJ1-1; 8 positions match TRBD1. Losses at the gene ends were 0 bases for V and 6 bases for J; bases not matched to a gene: 4. The CDR3 is 14 residues long. The V gene's germline CDR1 is SGHRS and CDR2 YFSETQ. CDR3 bases: TGCGCCAGCAGCTTGGGGGGACAGGTTTCTGAAGCTTTCTTT. It yields the protein CASSLGGQVSEAFF.

This clonotype turned up a few times. The chain couples TRBV29-1 to TRBJ2-1; 12 nucleotides align to TRBD2. The CDR3 loop spans 14 amino acids. Germline loops: CDR1 SQVTM, CDR2 ANQGSEA. V was clipped by 2 bases and J by 5 bases; unmatched bases: 1. CDR3 sequence (DNA): TGCAGCGTTGAAAGACTAGCGGGGGACAATGAGCAGTTCTTC. This codes for CSVERLAGDNEQFF.

Only a few counts were recorded for this clonotype. The chain recombines TRBV12-3 or TRBV12-4 with TRBJ2-5; 10 nucleotides line up with TRBD2. V was pared by 5 bases and J by 5 bases, with 5 bases of the junction left unmatched. There are 14 residues in the CDR3. CDR3 coding DNA: TGTGCCAGCAGTGAAAGCGGGAGGGGGGAGACCCAGTACTTC. Its translation is CASSESGRGETQYF.

The rearrangement joins TRBV12-3 or TRBV12-4 to TRBJ2-7; D unclear. CDR3 length: 13 residues. Deletions cut 3 bases from V and 5 bases from J, with 11 bases between. The CDR3 reads CASSFLVAHEQYF. CDR3 sequence (DNA): TGTGCCAGCAGTTTCTTAGTAGCCCACGAGCAGTACTTC.